This T cell receptor beta chain stems from a study of cytomegalovirus exposure and HLA in healthy donors. PCR involved 60 Vbeta and 13 Jbeta primers. Assay: immunoSEQ multiplex PCR; the TCRdb copy retains only in-frame clones and omits some. The data hold fewer than 250,000 clones, with 80% to 85% observed a single time. Germline CDR1 reads MNHNS; CDR2 reads SASEGT. The CDR3 contains 15 residues. V lost 11 bases, J lost 2 bases, and 14 bases stayed unmatched. The sample holds a few counts of this clone. The source of this sequence is a boy aged 2-9 years in good health and CMV-seronegative. The specimen sequenced was PBMCs. The genes are TRBV6-1 and TRBJ2-7; 8 nucleotides match TRBD2. Here the CDR3 reads CAAADGREWPYEQYF. The CDR3 DNA follows: TGTGCCGCGGCTGACGGGAGGGAGTGGCCCTACGAGCAGTACTTC.